This T cell receptor (beta chain) derives from a study of neoadjuvant nivolumab and ipilimumab in lung cancer. The study, taken as a whole, reports: Resected tumors had greater TCR richness and clonality than uninvolved lung. Pretherapy blood TCR richness correlated positively with resected tumor richness. Pathologic regression was not significantly tied to TCR clonality. Only two of four nivolumab-treated tumors gained richness and clonality by surgery.

Clones were read by immunoSEQ multiplex PCR, and TCRdb kept only the in-frame ones, dropping some. The sample includes roughly 9,000 clones, around three quarters of them seen just once. V was shortened by 0 bases and J by 6 bases, with 9 bases between the two germline ends. This CDR3 spans 14 amino acids. Germline CDR1 MNHEY, CDR2 SVGAGI. As to this clone: What it binds is unknown.

V usage is TRBV6-5 and J usage is TRBJ2-1; tentative D call: TRBD1 (6 bases). The specimen was tumor tissue, collected after neoadjuvant nivolumab, alone or with ipilimumab, at or shortly before surgery. The sequence came from an adult with non-small cell lung cancer. The CDR3 reads CASSYSYRVNEQFF. As DNA, the CDR3 is TGTGCCAGCAGTTACTCGTACAGGGTCAATGAGCAGTTCTTC.